This T cell receptor beta chain was captured in a study of blood T cell repertoires in COVID-19. Study information: PBMCs, B-cell-depleted T cells, or T cells provided the cDNA or gDNA that made up the material.

This CDR3 comprises 16 residues. Germline values: CDR1 LNHDA, CDR2 SQIVND (reference sequence). V lost 3 bases and J lost 5; bases outside the gene matches: 8. This clone was seen once. Here immunoSEQ multiplex PCR was the method, and the copy in TCRdb shows in-frame clones only, minus some. The sample holds about 370,000 clones, about nine tenths seen once. The participants were between roughly 18 and 89 years old and came from roughly 24 US areas. Participant reports of clinical history set cohort assignment. Material: PBMCs or T cells enriched from blood (not recorded which). The chain links TRBV19 to TRBJ1-5; 9 bases map to TRBD1. The sequence came from a woman in her twenties or thirties who had recovered from COVID-19. The DNA of the CDR3 is TGTGCCAGTAGTATCCCGGGGGGACAGGGCTATCAGCCCCAGCATTTT. Translation: CASSIPGGQGYQPQHF.